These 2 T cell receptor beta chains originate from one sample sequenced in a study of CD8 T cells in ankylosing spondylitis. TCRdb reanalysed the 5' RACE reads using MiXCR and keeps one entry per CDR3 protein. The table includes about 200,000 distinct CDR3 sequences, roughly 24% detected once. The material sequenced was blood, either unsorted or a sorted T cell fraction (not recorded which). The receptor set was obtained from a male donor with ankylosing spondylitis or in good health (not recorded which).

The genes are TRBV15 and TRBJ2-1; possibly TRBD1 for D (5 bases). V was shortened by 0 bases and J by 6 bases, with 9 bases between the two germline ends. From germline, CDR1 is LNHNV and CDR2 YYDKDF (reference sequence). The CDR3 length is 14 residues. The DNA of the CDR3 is TGTGCCACCAGCAGAGATCCTAGGGGCAATGAGCAGTTCTTC. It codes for CATSRDPRGNEQFF.

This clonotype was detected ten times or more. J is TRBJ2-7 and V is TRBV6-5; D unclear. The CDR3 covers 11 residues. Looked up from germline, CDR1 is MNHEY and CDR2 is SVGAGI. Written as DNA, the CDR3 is TGTTTATGGACCCCCTCCTACGAGCAGTACTTC. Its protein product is CLWTPSYEQYF.